The rows below give T cell receptor beta chains drawn from one sample of a study of T cell responses to AZD1222 COVID-19 vaccine. Libraries were prepared by immunoSEQ multiplex PCR; TCRdb keeps only in-frame clonotypes and omits some of them. The profile shows fewer than 120,000 clones, 70% to 90% of them singletons. The sample was peripheral blood, taken on day 0 of AZD1222 vaccination. The receptors derive from an adult in good health. Each CDR3 is given with its conserved first and last residue. The D gene is left open where the match is weak. Rows may omit the clone size; those that give it use once, few, many or a size class.

d_call: TRBD2
v_call: TRBV29-1
clone_size: -
j_call: TRBJ2-1
cdr3_nt: TGCAGCGTTTCTACCGGGACTAGCTCCTACAATGAGCAGTTCTTC
cdr3_aa: CSVSTGTSSYNEQFF

d_call: -
v_call: TRBV14
clone_size: once
j_call: TRBJ2-7
cdr3_nt: TGTGCCAGCAGCTGGGGCCCTCCTCCGGACGAGCAGTACTTC
cdr3_aa: CASSWGPPPDEQYF

d_call: TRBD2
v_call: TRBV7-3
clone_size: -
j_call: TRBJ2-5
cdr3_nt: TGTGCCAGCAGCTTAATAGGGCTGGTGGGGATCGGGAGGCAAGAGACCCAGTACTTC
cdr3_aa: CASSLIGLVGIGRQETQYF

d_call: -
v_call: TRBV7-2
clone_size: -
j_call: TRBJ2-7
cdr3_nt: TGTGCCAGCAGCTTAGGGCTGCACTCCTACGAGCAGTACTTC
cdr3_aa: CASSLGLHSYEQYF

d_call: TRBD2
v_call: TRBV7-2
clone_size: -
j_call: TRBJ2-3
cdr3_nt: TGTGCCAGCAGCTTACGTCCTAGCGGGGGGGCGAGCACAGATACGCAGTATTTT
cdr3_aa: CASSLRPSGGASTDTQYF

d_call: -
v_call: TRBV4-3
clone_size: -
j_call: TRBJ2-7
cdr3_nt: TGCGCCAGCAGCCAAGCCCCTGGTTGGGGGATGCAGTACTTC
cdr3_aa: CASSQAPGWGMQYF

d_call: TRBD1
v_call: TRBV28
clone_size: -
j_call: TRBJ1-5
cdr3_nt: TGTGCCAGCAGGAGAACAGGGGGAGGTCAGCCCCAGCATTTT
cdr3_aa: CASRRTGGGQPQHF

d_call: -
v_call: TRBV29-1
clone_size: -
j_call: TRBJ1-2
cdr3_nt: TGCAGCGTTGAAGAGGATAGGGGGGAGGACTACACCTTC
cdr3_aa: CSVEEDRGEDYTF

d_call: -
v_call: TRBV7-3
clone_size: once
j_call: TRBJ2-5
cdr3_nt: TGTGCCAGCAGCCCCGGACAGCAAGAGACCCAGTACTTC
cdr3_aa: CASSPGQQETQYF

d_call: -
v_call: TRBV11-3
clone_size: once
j_call: TRBJ2-1
cdr3_nt: TGTGCCAGCAGCAACAGGCGAACGATGGGTGAGCAGTTCTTC
cdr3_aa: CASSNRRTMGEQFF

d_call: TRBD1
v_call: TRBV6-5
clone_size: -
j_call: TRBJ2-7
cdr3_nt: TGTGCCAGCAGGACAGGGTCGGGCGAGCAGTACTTC
cdr3_aa: CASRTGSGEQYF

d_call: -
v_call: TRBV19
clone_size: -
j_call: TRBJ1-5
cdr3_nt: TGTGCCAGTAGTGCCCGACACAATAGCAATCAGCCCCAGCATTTT
cdr3_aa: CASSARHNSNQPQHF

d_call: -
v_call: TRBV4-2
clone_size: -
j_call: TRBJ1-1
cdr3_nt: TGTGCCAGCAGCCCCGAGGTCTTGAACACTGAAGCTTTCTTT
cdr3_aa: CASSPEVLNTEAFF

d_call: -
v_call: TRBV2
clone_size: -
j_call: TRBJ2-7
cdr3_nt: TGTGCCAGCAGTGGGGGGGGGACAGCAAGCTCCTACGAGCAGTACTTC
cdr3_aa: CASSGGGTASSYEQYF

d_call: -
v_call: TRBV4-2
clone_size: once
j_call: TRBJ2-7
cdr3_nt: TGTGCCACCTTGGGGGAGCAGTACTTC
cdr3_aa: CATLGEQYF

d_call: -
v_call: TRBV11-3
clone_size: -
j_call: TRBJ2-2
cdr3_nt: TGTGCCAGCAGCTTCGACAGAACCGGGGAGCTGTTTTTT
cdr3_aa: CASSFDRTGELFF

d_call: -
v_call: TRBV28
clone_size: -
j_call: TRBJ1-4
cdr3_nt: TGTGCCAGCAGTCCAAACGGTCCAACTAATGAAAAACTGTTTTTT
cdr3_aa: CASSPNGPTNEKLFF

d_call: -
v_call: TRBV12-3/TRBV12-4
clone_size: -
j_call: TRBJ1-1
cdr3_nt: TGTGCCAGCAGCCTACCTCGAAACACTGAAGCTTTCTTT
cdr3_aa: CASSLPRNTEAFF

d_call: -
v_call: TRBV15
clone_size: -
j_call: TRBJ2-7
cdr3_nt: TGTGCCACCAATCCAGATCCATGGTCCTACGAGCAGTACTTC
cdr3_aa: CATNPDPWSYEQYF

d_call: -
v_call: TRBV6-5
clone_size: few
j_call: TRBJ1-2
cdr3_nt: TGTGCCAGCAGTTATCTTAAGGGGACTGGCGGCTACACCTTC
cdr3_aa: CASSYLKGTGGYTF

d_call: TRBD2
v_call: TRBV18
clone_size: -
j_call: TRBJ2-1
cdr3_nt: TGTGCCAGCTCACCAACGACTAGCGGGAGCTCCTACAATGAGCAGTTCTTC
cdr3_aa: CASSPTTSGSSYNEQFF

d_call: -
v_call: TRBV19
clone_size: -
j_call: TRBJ1-1
cdr3_nt: TGTGCCAGTACTACAGGGAGTCAGAACACTGAAGCTTTCTTT
cdr3_aa: CASTTGSQNTEAFF

d_call: -
v_call: TRBV19
clone_size: -
j_call: TRBJ2-2
cdr3_nt: TGTGCCAGTAGTATAACCAGGAACACCGGGGAGCTGTTTTTT
cdr3_aa: CASSITRNTGELFF

d_call: -
v_call: TRBV28
clone_size: -
j_call: TRBJ1-4
cdr3_nt: TGTGCCAGCAGTTTCGACGCTAATGAAAAACTGTTTTTT
cdr3_aa: CASSFDANEKLFF

d_call: -
v_call: TRBV7-2
clone_size: once
j_call: TRBJ2-6
cdr3_nt: TGTGCCAGTGCGCCTGGAGGGTCTGGGGCCAACGTCCTGACTTTC
cdr3_aa: CASAPGGSGANVLTF

d_call: -
v_call: TRBV28
clone_size: -
j_call: TRBJ2-7
cdr3_nt: TGTGCCAGCAGTTTGGTTGGGGGCAGGGTTCGTGGCGAGCAGTACTTC
cdr3_aa: CASSLVGGRVRGEQYF

d_call: TRBD1
v_call: TRBV4-3
clone_size: -
j_call: TRBJ2-7
cdr3_nt: TGCGCCAGCAGCCAACTTGTAGGGGGCACCTACGAGCAGTACTTC
cdr3_aa: CASSQLVGGTYEQYF

d_call: -
v_call: TRBV6-1
clone_size: -
j_call: TRBJ2-2
cdr3_nt: TGTGCCAGCAGTGCGGAGGGGGGAGTATCTACCGGGGAGCTGTTTTTT
cdr3_aa: CASSAEGGVSTGELFF

d_call: -
v_call: TRBV28
clone_size: once
j_call: TRBJ1-5
cdr3_nt: TGTGCCAGCAGTCCCTTTAAGGGGATACTAGGCAATCAGCCCCAGCATTTT
cdr3_aa: CASSPFKGILGNQPQHF

d_call: TRBD1
v_call: TRBV11-2
clone_size: -
j_call: TRBJ2-7
cdr3_nt: TGTGCCAGCACCAGAGGACAGGGGGGCGAGCAGTACTTC
cdr3_aa: CASTRGQGGEQYF

d_call: -
v_call: TRBV18
clone_size: -
j_call: TRBJ2-7
cdr3_nt: TGTGCCAGCTCTCCAGGGGTCACCGCCTACGAGCAGTACTTC
cdr3_aa: CASSPGVTAYEQYF

d_call: -
v_call: TRBV11-2
clone_size: once
j_call: TRBJ1-1
cdr3_nt: TGTGCCAGCAGCTTAGATTGGACTCCAGCTTTCTTT
cdr3_aa: CASSLDWTPAFF

d_call: -
v_call: TRBV28
clone_size: few
j_call: TRBJ2-7
cdr3_nt: TGTGCCAGCAGTTTATTGGCCCTCTACGAGCAGTACTTC
cdr3_aa: CASSLLALYEQYF

d_call: -
v_call: TRBV10-3
clone_size: -
j_call: TRBJ1-4
cdr3_nt: TGTGCCATCAGTGAGTCGGGAAGGCTAAATGAAAAACTGTTTTTT
cdr3_aa: CAISESGRLNEKLFF

d_call: -
v_call: TRBV7-9
clone_size: few
j_call: TRBJ1-4
cdr3_nt: TGTGCCAGCAGCTTCTTACAGAAACGGGCTGAAAAACTGTTTTTT
cdr3_aa: CASSFLQKRAEKLFF

d_call: TRBD1
v_call: TRBV7-9
clone_size: -
j_call: TRBJ2-1
cdr3_nt: TGTGCCAGCATGAGACAGGGGCCCCTTAGCTCCTACAATGAGCAGTTCTTC
cdr3_aa: CASMRQGPLSSYNEQFF

d_call: -
v_call: TRBV6-1
clone_size: -
j_call: TRBJ1-3
cdr3_nt: TGTGCCAGCACTGAAATAGCTGAGACGACTGGAAACACCATATATTTT
cdr3_aa: CASTEIAETTGNTIYF

d_call: -
v_call: TRBV20-1
clone_size: -
j_call: TRBJ2-1
cdr3_nt: TGCAGTGCTAGTGGGCTAGCGCATGAGCAGTTCTTC
cdr3_aa: CSASGLAHEQFF

d_call: -
v_call: TRBV2
clone_size: -
j_call: TRBJ1-2
cdr3_nt: TGTGCCAGCAGTGAAGTCAGCGGAGGCTATGGCTACACCTTC
cdr3_aa: CASSEVSGGYGYTF

d_call: TRBD1
v_call: TRBV10-3
clone_size: -
j_call: TRBJ2-3
cdr3_nt: TGTGCCATCAGTTGGGGACAGAGCACAGATACGCAGTATTTT
cdr3_aa: CAISWGQSTDTQYF

d_call: TRBD1
v_call: TRBV6-5
clone_size: -
j_call: TRBJ1-5
cdr3_nt: TGTGCCAGCAGAAAAGACAGGGATCAGCCCCAGCATTTT
cdr3_aa: CASRKDRDQPQHF

d_call: TRBD2
v_call: TRBV7-7
clone_size: -
j_call: TRBJ2-5
cdr3_nt: TGTGCTAGCAGCCAGGGACTAGCGGGACTCGAGACCCAGTACTTC
cdr3_aa: CASSQGLAGLETQYF

d_call: TRBD1
v_call: TRBV5-4
clone_size: once
j_call: TRBJ1-2
cdr3_nt: TGTGCCAGCAGCTTGGCGACGCAAATAGGACAGGGCTATGGCTACACCTTC
cdr3_aa: CASSLATQIGQGYGYTF

d_call: -
v_call: TRBV5-6
clone_size: -
j_call: TRBJ2-1
cdr3_nt: TGTGCCAGCAGCTTGCCAGGCTCCTACAATGAGCAGTTCTTC
cdr3_aa: CASSLPGSYNEQFF

d_call: TRBD1
v_call: TRBV5-5
clone_size: -
j_call: TRBJ2-5
cdr3_nt: TGTGCCAGCAGCCCCAACCTGCAGGGGGAAGAGACCCAGTACTTC
cdr3_aa: CASSPNLQGEETQYF

d_call: -
v_call: TRBV29-1
clone_size: -
j_call: TRBJ2-5
cdr3_nt: TGCAGCGTTGTGGTCGGCGGGCAGACCCAGTACTTC
cdr3_aa: CSVVVGGQTQYF

d_call: TRBD1
v_call: TRBV27
clone_size: -
j_call: TRBJ1-5
cdr3_nt: TGTGCCAGCAGAGAAAGACAGGGTTTGGGCAATCAGCCCCAGCATTTT
cdr3_aa: CASRERQGLGNQPQHF

d_call: -
v_call: TRBV7-9
clone_size: -
j_call: TRBJ1-2
cdr3_nt: TGTGCCAGCAGCTCCCGAAGTCTAGGTGTCTATGGCTACACCTTC
cdr3_aa: CASSSRSLGVYGYTF

d_call: TRBD1
v_call: TRBV27
clone_size: -
j_call: TRBJ1-2
cdr3_nt: TGTGCCAGCAGTTATAGTCGACAGGGGGCACTTGGCTACACCTTC
cdr3_aa: CASSYSRQGALGYTF

d_call: TRBD1
v_call: TRBV5-1
clone_size: -
j_call: TRBJ2-7
cdr3_nt: TGCGCCAGCAGCTTTGGGACAGCACCCTACGAGCAGTACTTC
cdr3_aa: CASSFGTAPYEQYF

d_call: TRBD1
v_call: TRBV7-6
clone_size: -
j_call: TRBJ2-2
cdr3_nt: TGTGCCAGCAGCTTGCCGAGGGGGCGCACCGGGGAGCTGTTTTTT
cdr3_aa: CASSLPRGRTGELFF

d_call: -
v_call: TRBV7-2
clone_size: -
j_call: TRBJ1-1
cdr3_nt: TGTGCCAGCAGCTTAGCGCGATCGCCCACTGAAGCTTTCTTT
cdr3_aa: CASSLARSPTEAFF

d_call: -
v_call: TRBV6-5
clone_size: -
j_call: TRBJ2-2
cdr3_nt: TGTGCCAGCAGGGATGTCGGCACCGGGGAGCTGTTTTTT
cdr3_aa: CASRDVGTGELFF

d_call: -
v_call: TRBV9
clone_size: -
j_call: TRBJ1-5
cdr3_nt: TGTGCCAGCAGCCCGAGGGAGGATCAGCCCCAGCATTTT
cdr3_aa: CASSPREDQPQHF

d_call: -
v_call: TRBV7-8
clone_size: -
j_call: TRBJ2-2
cdr3_nt: TGTGCCAGCAGTCTAAGGCAGACAAACACCGGGGAGCTGTTTTTT
cdr3_aa: CASSLRQTNTGELFF